The 4 T cell receptor beta chains presented below share a single source sample, sequenced in a study of Graves' ophthalmopathy and Graves' hyperthyroidism (dated 2018 in TCRdb). Sequenced on an Illumina HiSeq 2000. For repertoire sequencing, TCR beta CDR3 regions were amplified from RNA transcripts. A first-round RT-PCR used HTBI primers with the Qiagen OneStep RT-PCR kit, followed by a second-round multiplex PCR, size selection and purification. TCRdb cleaned the public reads at Q25 with fastp, built clones with MiXCR and kept in-frame beta chains. Duplicate CDR3 protein sequences are folded into a single record with the most common DNA and genes. This sample comprises 660,000 or so distinct CDR3 sequences, under 50% of them detected only once. Clones ranked in the top ten supply over 2.5% of the sample. The material sequenced was peripheral blood. The receptors stem from an adult man with Graves' ophthalmopathy.

The chain uses TRBV9 and TRBJ2-2; TRBD1 is a possible D gene (5 bases). Deletions cut 0 bases from V and 1 base from J, with 10 bases between. The CDR3 contains 16 residues. Germline V gene sequence: CDR1 SGDLS, CDR2 YYNGEE. The CDR3 spells CASSVVVGVNTGELFF. The CDR3 DNA reads TGTGCCAGCAGCGTAGTGGTAGGGGTGAACACCGGGGAGCTGTTTTTT.

This clonotype was picked up many times. The J gene is TRBJ1-2, the V gene TRBV7-2; 7 positions match TRBD1. This CDR3 comprises 13 residues. Germline assignment: CDR1 SGHTA and CDR2 FQGNSA. The V and J ends lost 4 bases and 7 bases, in that order; junction bases with no gene match: 6. CDR3 amino acids: CASSSDRVAGYTF. The CDR3 coding sequence is TGTGCCAGCAGCTCTGACAGGGTGGCTGGCTACACCTTC. The full variable domain, completed using reference TRBV7-2 and TRBJ1-2, is GAGVSQSPSNKVTEKGKDVELRCDPISGHTALYWYRQSLGQGLEFLIYFQGNSAPDKSGLPSDRFSAERTGGSVSTLTIQRTQQEDSAVYLCASSSDRVAGYTFGSGTRLTVV.

This clonotype was picked up many times. The rearrangement joins TRBV2 to TRBJ1-5; D gene unclear. This CDR3 comprises 14 residues. Germline lookup yields CDR1 SNHLY and CDR2 FYNNEI. Trimming took off 4 bases at V and 7 bases at J, with 14 bases between the two ends. The CDR3 DNA reads TGTGCCAGCAGTGCCCTGGGAGAGGGACAGCCCCAGCATTTT. This encodes CASSALGEGQPQHF. Supplemented by reference TRBV2 and TRBJ1-5, the full variable domain reads EPEVTQTPSHQVTQMGQEVILRCVPISNHLYFYWYRQILGQKVEFLVSFYNNEISEKSEIFDDQFSVERPDGSNFTLKIRSTKLEDSAMYFCASSALGEGQPQHFGDGTRLSIL.

This clonotype was recorded at least ten times. This chain joins TRBV20-1 and TRBJ2-7, with D perhaps matching TRBD1 (7 bases). Trimming took 6 bases from V and 3 from J, leaving 18 bases between them. The CDR3 runs 14 residues. CDR1 is DFQATT and CDR2 is SNEGSKA in the germline V gene (reference sequence). The CDR3 DNA sequence: TGCAGTGCCCTTCCAGGGGGGACAAACTACGAGCAGTACTTC. Translating it yields CSALPGGTNYEQYF.